This T cell receptor beta chain was sequenced for a study of cytomegalovirus exposure and HLA in healthy donors. The CDR3 totals 16 residues. The junction had 5 bases not matched to a gene; V was cut back by 6 bases and J by 0 bases. Germline V gene data show CDR1 as SNHLY and CDR2 as FYNNEI. In regard to this clone: What it recognizes is unknown.

The data were produced by immunoSEQ multiplex PCR, yet TCRdb's version contains in-frame clones alone and is incomplete. The repertoire holds 190,000 or so clones, with about 79% as singletons. Points from the study as a whole: Confirmation in vitro established that a few CMV-associated chains were specific for CMV antigens. The study flagged about 150 TCR beta chains as cytomegalovirus-associated.

This TCR was sampled from a woman under 40 in good health and CMV-seropositive. The specimen was PBMCs. This rearrangement joins TRBV2 to TRBJ2-2, with 9 bases aligning to TRBD2. This CDR3 is CASRPLAGPNTGELFF. CDR3 DNA sequence: TGTGCCAGCAGACCCCTAGCGGGACCGAACACCGGGGAGCTGTTTTTT.